The 8 T cell receptor beta chains listed next were all sequenced from one sample in a study of regulatory T cells in long-lasting Graves disease. Investigators prepared the TCR beta libraries by applying iRepertoire HTBI primers and Arm-PCR of CDR3 regions. TCRdb re-called the multiplex PCR reads with MiXCR, one entry per CDR3 protein. The table has hundreds of thousands of distinct CDR3 sequences, around a fifth seen once. Time point in this sample: persistent/refractory GD, antithyroid drugs over 5 years with positive TRAb. Generation of the TCR library employed RNA extracted from PBMCs. The sequencing used peripheral blood mononuclear cells (PBMCs), collected when the disease was refractory, from a patient treated with antithyroid drugs. Receptors originate from a female donor with Graves disease.

The chain combines TRBV13 with TRBJ1-1; TRBD1 matches 8 bases. Per germline, CDR1 PRHDT and CDR2 FYEKMQ (reference sequence). The V and J ends lost 5 bases and 2 bases, in that order; junction bases with no gene match: 16. This CDR3 spans 18 amino acids. The CDR3: CASSQTTPRTGRNTEAFF. The CDR3 DNA is TGTGCCAGCAGCCAGACTACGCCCAGGACAGGGAGAAACACTGAAGCTTTCTTT.

This clonotype has more than one count but fewer than ten. The gene calls are TRBV19 and TRBJ1-2; TRBD1 might be the D (5 bases). The germline V gene has CDR1 LNHDA and CDR2 SQIVND (reference sequence). The V gene lost 6 bases and the J gene lost 8 bases, with 25 bases spanning the gap. CDR3 length: 16 amino acids. CDR3 in DNA: TGTGCCAGTAGAGCATCAGATCAGGGACTCACGGAAGGCTACACCTTC. As protein: CASRASDQGLTEGYTF.

This clonotype was picked up a small number of times. The chain joins TRBV14 to TRBJ2-5; D not certain. Germline V lookup: CDR1 SGHDN, CDR2 FVKESK. The germline V and J ends were trimmed by 1 base and 1 base, with 7 bases remaining between them. This CDR3 contains 14 residues. This CDR3 is CASSQVYSQETQYF. CDR3 DNA sequence: TGTGCCAGCAGCCAAGTGTACAGCCAAGAGACCCAGTACTTC.

In this sample, this clonotype turned up many times. The chain is built from TRBV6-2 or TRBV6-3 and TRBJ1-5; 8 nucleotides match TRBD1. V lost 1 base and J lost 2; bases outside the gene matches: 7. The germline gives CDR1 MNHEY, CDR2 SVGEGT. The CDR3 totals 17 residues. For the CDR3, the DNA is TGTGCCAGCAGTTACTTTCCAGGGGGCGCTGGCAATCAGCCCCAGCATTTT. It is translated as CASSYFPGGAGNQPQHF.

This clonotype was observed a single time. A far bigger clonotype differs at one base, so this is likely a read error. The chain recombines TRBV6-4 with TRBJ2-5; 8 bases agree with TRBD1. The germline gives CDR1 MRHNA, CDR2 SNTAGT. The CDR3 runs 15 residues. After removal of 4 bases from V and 7 bases from J, the junction contained 11 bases not matched to a gene. The DNA of the CDR3 is TGTGCCAGCAGTGTTGAACCCGGGACAGGAGTGACCCAGTACTTC. It yields the protein CASSVEPGTGVTQYF.

This clonotype was detected ten times or more. This chain joins TRBV28 and TRBJ1-6; D is unresolved. Germline values: CDR1 MDHEN, CDR2 SYDVKM. V lost 3 bases to trimming and J lost 7 bases, with 13 bases between them. The CDR3 extends over 15 amino acids. In DNA, the CDR3 is TGTGCCAGCAGTTTGCCCCCGGCGGGAAATTCACCCCTCCACTTT. Amino acids: CASSLPPAGNSPLHF. Full variable domain (missing parts from reference TRBV28 and TRBJ1-6): DVKVTQSSRYLVKRTGEKVFLECVQDMDHENMFWYRQDPGLGLRLIYFSYDVKMKEKGDIPEGYSVSREKKERFSLILESASTNQTSMYLCASSLPPAGNSPLHFGNGTRLTVT.

Concerning this clonotype itself: This is likely an artifact of a read error, given a far larger clone one base away. As the CDR3 is not closed by the conserved phenylalanine or tryptophan, this likely results from a read error. V gene TRBV6-2 or TRBV6-3 combines with J gene TRBJ2-7, with 12 bases fitting TRBD2. This CDR3 is built from 17 residues. Trimming at V came to 0 bases and at J to 3 bases, leaving 6 bases not matched to a gene. Germline CDR1 MNHEY, CDR2 SVGEGT. CDR3 region: CASSYSNPGLAGYEQYL. The CDR3 DNA reads TGTGCCAGCAGTTACTCGAACCCGGGACTAGCGGGCTACGAGCAGTACCTC.

This clonotype was detected many times. This chain uses TRBV12-3 or TRBV12-4 with TRBJ1-4; 7 bases match TRBD1. V dropped 3 bases and J dropped 7; count of bases not matched to a gene: 2. CDR3 length equals 13 residues. The CDR3 is CASSLTGSEKLFF. The CDR3 DNA is TGTGCCAGCAGTTTGACAGGGAGTGAAAAACTGTTTTTT.